Given below is one T cell receptor beta chain in context. Antigen: not known. The CDR3 length is 14 residues. Trimming took off 1 base at V and 4 bases at J, with 11 bases between the two ends. Germline CDR1 and CDR2: GTSNPN and SVGIG (reference sequence). TCRdb keeps only in-frame clones here, not all; method: immunoSEQ multiplex PCR. Here the sample spans fewer than 200,000 clones, about 90% being singletons. The entry originates in a study of T cell responses to AZD1222 COVID-19 vaccine. Study-wide points: The donor group comprised mostly white British people and more females; the analysis possibly underestimated clonal diversity. After the peak T cell response, and only then, were repertoires sampled.

This TCR was recovered from an adult in good health. This sequence joins TRBV30 and TRBJ1-5; a weak D match, TRBD1 (5 bases). This material consisted of peripheral blood, taken on day 0 of MenACWY control vaccination. DNA for the CDR3: TGTGCCTGGAGTGAGGGGTCCGGGAATCAGCCCCAGCATTTT. Protein sequence: CAWSEGSGNQPQHF.